This TCR beta chain derives from a study of cytomegalovirus exposure and HLA in healthy donors. This clone was seen only once. The germline CDR1 and CDR2 sequences are SGHRS and YFSETQ. The V gene lost 4 bases and the J gene lost 0 bases, with 14 bases spanning the gap. The CDR3 covers 16 residues. Primers included in the PCR were 60 Vbeta and 13 Jbeta primers. Sequencing used immunoSEQ multiplex PCR; TCRdb keeps in-frame clones, though not all of them. The table lists around 150,000 clones, around 74% of them singletons. Sequenced sample: PBMCs. The sequence came from a female donor in good health and CMV-seronegative. The chain couples TRBV5-1 to TRBJ1-3; D is uncertain. The CDR3 loop is CASSPGEGNSGNTIYF. The CDR3 DNA is TGCGCCAGCAGCCCCGGTGAGGGCAACTCTGGAAACACCATATATTTT. Complete variable domain (other parts from reference TRBV5-1 and TRBJ1-3): KAGVTQTPRYLIKTRGQQVTLSCSPISGHRSVSWYQQTPGQGLQFLFEYFSETQRNKGNFPGRFSGRQFSNSRSEMNVSTLELGDSALYLCASSPGEGNSGNTIYFGEGSWLTVV.